The 20 T cell receptor beta chains in this list originate from one sample, sequenced in a study of brain T cells in children with intractable seizures. Here immunoSEQ multiplex PCR was the method, and the copy in TCRdb shows in-frame clones only, minus some. Here the sample spans about 340,000 clones, 93% being singletons. Time point meaning: blood from clinic visit 5 months post-surgery; TSC patient then seizure free. Specimen: peripheral blood, collected 4 to 6 months after surgery. The receptors come from a boy younger than two with tuberous sclerosis and intractable seizures.

The genes are TRBV2 and TRBJ2-3, with D hard to call. V lost 6 bases and J 2 bases, leaving 12 bases between the germline ends. Germline-derived CDR1 and CDR2 are SNHLY and FYNNEI. The CDR3 is made up of 14 amino acids. CDR3 coding DNA: TGTGCCAGCAGGATAGTGGGCCCCACAGATACGCAGTATTTT. Protein product: CASRIVGPTDTQYF. Based on the CDR3 plus reference TRBV2 and TRBJ2-3, the full variable domain is EPEVTQTPSHQVTQMGQEVILRCVPISNHLYFYWYRQILGQKVEFLVSFYNNEISEKSEIFDDQFSVERPDGSNFTLKIRSTKLEDSAMYFCASRIVGPTDTQYFGPGTRLTVL.

The chain combines TRBV27 with TRBJ2-7, with D unclear. The CDR3 extends over 15 amino acids. Germline V CDR1 and CDR2: MNHEY, SMNVEV (reference sequence). Trimming removed 3 bases from V and 0 bases from J, with 12 bases in between. CDR3 residues: CASSFVVTPSYEQYF. The CDR3 DNA sequence: TGTGCCAGCAGTTTTGTGGTGACGCCCTCCTACGAGCAGTACTTC.

This sequence joins TRBV9 and TRBJ1-2; D remains unclear. CDR1 SGDLS and CDR2 YYNGEE come from the germline V gene. The CDR3 has 15 residues. With 0 bases removed from V and 1 base from J, the gap between germline ends came to 10 bases. The CDR3 sequence: CASSVVPLLNYGYTF. Written as DNA, the CDR3 is TGTGCCAGCAGCGTAGTACCACTACTTAACTATGGCTACACCTTC.

The rearrangement joins TRBV11-3 to TRBJ2-7; 7 bases match TRBD1. Germline V CDR1 and CDR2: SGHNT, YENEEA. Losses at the gene ends were 1 base for V and 3 bases for J; bases not matched to a gene: 15. The CDR3 length is 18 residues. Here the CDR3 DNA reads TGTGCCAGCAGCTTAGGTTTTATGCCACCGGGACAGAGCTACGAGCAGTACTTC. As protein: CASSLGFMPPGQSYEQYF.

The chain combines TRBV3-1 (or the pseudogene TRBV3-2) with TRBJ2-5; possibly TRBD2 for D (5 bases). This CDR3 region has 12 residues. From germline, CDR1 is LGHDT and CDR2 YNNKEL (reference sequence). Trimming shortened V by 3 bases and J by 5 bases, and 7 bases separated the two germline ends. DNA for the CDR3: TGTGCCAGCAGCCACAGAGGGGAGACCCAGTACTTC. Amino acids: CASSHRGETQYF.

This clone appeared once. The chain is built from TRBV2 and TRBJ1-1, with a possible D match to TRBD1 (6 bases). Per germline, CDR1 SNHLY and CDR2 FYNNEI. Trimming took off 5 bases at V and 2 bases at J, with 15 bases between the two ends. The CDR3 contains 15 residues. CDR3 DNA: TGTGCCAGCAGTTTGGACAGTCTAGCTAACACTGAAGCTTTCTTT. This sequence encodes CASSLDSLANTEAFF.

The chain combines TRBV24-1 with TRBJ2-1, with D perhaps matching TRBD1 (5 bases). Germline V gene data show CDR1 as KGHDR and CDR2 as SFDVKD. The V end was cut by 5 bases, the J end by 1 base, with 8 bases between. The CDR3 covers 14 residues. This chain's CDR3 is CATSVKGSYNEQFF. The CDR3 nucleotides read TGTGCCACCAGTGTCAAGGGGTCCTACAATGAGCAGTTCTTC.

Details on this clone: At one end the junction does not follow the germline gene, possibly because of a read error. The genes are TRBV3-1 (or the pseudogene TRBV3-2) and TRBJ2-7; 9 bases are a match to TRBD1. From germline, CDR1 is LGHDT and CDR2 YNNKEL (reference sequence). This CDR3 is built from 12 residues. For the CDR3, the DNA is TGTGCCAGCAGCCAAGGGCCGGGACAGGGCATATTC. Residues: CASSQGPGQGIF.

This clone was counted between two and nine times. V and J are TRBV28 and TRBJ2-3; 8 bases are a match to TRBD1. Germline CDR1 is MDHEN and CDR2 is SYDVKM. This CDR3 is 16 amino acids long. V was clipped by 6 bases and J by 3 bases; unmatched bases: 11. The CDR3 bases are TGTGCCAGCAGACGACAGGGGATTAAGGATACAGATACGCAGTATTTT. As protein: CASRRQGIKDTDTQYF.

The table lists this clone with a count of one. This chain uses TRBV9 with TRBJ2-2; D tentatively reads TRBD1 or TRBD2 (6 bases each). The CDR3 contains 14 residues. Trimming removed 4 bases from V and 5 bases from J, with 12 bases in between. CDR1 and CDR2 (germline): SGDLS, YYNGEE. The CDR3 DNA reads as TGTGCCAGCAGCCAGACGGGGGCGACCGGGGAGCTGTTTTTT. The encoded protein is CASSQTGATGELFF.

The V and J genes are TRBV6-5 and TRBJ1-1, with a weak D call TRBD1 (6 bases). Between the trimmed V and J ends, which lost 8 bases and 7 bases, there was a span of 23 bases. CDR3 size: 15 residues. Germline CDR1 is MNHEY and CDR2 is SVGAGI. The CDR3 sequence: CASGRRDTLVGEAFF. The CDR3 DNA is TGTGCCAGCGGTAGACGGGACACCCTTGTTGGTGAAGCTTTCTTT.

Of note for this clone: A read error is possible here, since a much larger clone lies one base away. The same CDR3 arises from other DNA sequences in this sample as well. The chain has TRBV14 and TRBJ2-7; D uncertain. This CDR3 region has 11 residues. V dropped 1 base and J dropped 2 bases, with 0 bases sitting between them. Germline CDR1 is SGHDN and CDR2 is FVKESK. CDR3 sequence: CASSQAYEQYF. The CDR3, as DNA: TGTGCCAGCAGCCAAGCCTACGAGCAGTACTTC.

This clone has just one count. V and J are TRBV6-5 and TRBJ1-2; D is possibly TRBD1 (5 bases). The length of the CDR3 is 13 residues. The germline V gene has CDR1 MNHEY and CDR2 SVGAGI. With 2 bases removed from V and 5 bases from J, the gap between germline ends came to 9 bases. This chain's CDR3 is CASSYQGKYGYTF. CDR3 nucleotides: TGTGCCAGCAGTTACCAGGGAAAGTATGGCTACACCTTC.

The gene calls are TRBV27 and TRBJ2-1; D might be TRBD2 (6 bases). The CDR3 covers 16 residues. Trimming shortened V by 5 bases and J by 5 bases, and 19 bases separated the two germline ends. Per germline, CDR1 MNHEY and CDR2 SMNVEV (reference sequence). The CDR3 is CASSPRDRGTDNEQFF. The CDR3 nucleotides are TGTGCCAGCAGTCCTAGAGATCGGGGGACTGACAATGAGCAGTTCTTC.

The V and J genes are TRBV7-9 and TRBJ2-3; the D call may be TRBD1 or TRBD2 (5 bases each). The CDR3 extends over 15 amino acids. V was shortened by 3 bases and J by 3 bases, with 13 bases between the two germline ends. Germline CDR1 reads SEHNR; CDR2 reads FQNEAQ (reference sequence). This CDR3 is CASSFPGAGTDTQYF. Written as DNA, the CDR3 is TGTGCCAGCAGCTTCCCCGGGGCAGGAACAGATACGCAGTATTTT.

The rearrangement uses TRBV28 and TRBJ1-1, with a weak D call TRBD1 (5 bases). Germline CDR1 MDHEN, CDR2 SYDVKM. The CDR3 length is 14 residues. Trimming removed 6 bases from V and 4 bases from J, with 15 bases in between. Here the CDR3 reads CASRVPSGTTEAFF. In DNA form, the CDR3 reads TGTGCCAGCAGAGTCCCCTCAGGGACCACTGAAGCTTTCTTT.

This clone came up once. J is TRBJ2-3 and V is TRBV15, with D maybe TRBD2 (5 bases). V lost 8 bases, J lost 3 bases, and 9 bases lay in between. The V gene's germline CDR1 is LNHNV and CDR2 YYDKDF (reference sequence). The CDR3 loop spans 12 amino acids. The CDR3, as DNA: TGTGCCACCGCCCGGGGAACAGATACGCAGTATTTT. It encodes CATARGTDTQYF.

The CDR3 DNA reads as TGCGCCAGCAGCCAGGACCTTGGGGTTGGGGCCAACGTCCTGACTTTC. Its protein is CASSQDLGVGANVLTF. The chain employs TRBV4-1 and TRBJ2-6; D call uncertain. Trimming shortened V by 3 bases and J by 3 bases, and 12 bases separated the two germline ends. Per germline, CDR1 MGHRA and CDR2 YSYEKL. The CDR3 is 16 amino acids.

This clone was seen only once. The chain carries TRBV5-6 and TRBJ1-5; the D is unclear. The germline V and J ends were trimmed by 6 bases and 0 bases, with 19 bases remaining between them. The CDR3 loop spans 17 amino acids. Germline V gene data show CDR1 as SGHDT and CDR2 as YYEEEE. CDR3 nucleotides: TGTGCCAGCACCACTAGGAATGGGAAGTATAGCAATCAGCCCCAGCATTTT. It is translated as CASTTRNGKYSNQPQHF.

This chain joins TRBV6-5 and TRBJ2-7; D unclear. The length of the CDR3 is 13 residues. Germline V CDR1 and CDR2: MNHEY, SVGAGI. With 2 bases removed from V and 0 bases from J, the gap between germline ends came to 5 bases. As DNA, the CDR3 is TGTGCCAGCAGTTACGCGGCCTCCTACGAGCAGTACTTC. It encodes CASSYAASYEQYF.